This T cell receptor (beta chain) was recovered during a study of T cell responses to AZD1222 COVID-19 vaccine. General study points: The study reported that nearly half of spike-specific TCRs target unmutated variant regions. White British ancestry dominated among donors, who included more females, and clonal diversity was possibly underestimated.

This clone appeared a single time. What it binds is unknown. The data were produced by immunoSEQ multiplex PCR, yet TCRdb's version contains in-frame clones alone and is incomplete. The sample carries some 120,000 clones, roughly 88% recorded once. Germline V gene sequence: CDR1 SGHTA, CDR2 FQGNSA. The CDR3 covers 12 residues. Between the trimmed V and J ends, which lost 10 bases and 1 base, there was a span of 9 bases. The sequence was collected from an adult in good health. The chain uses TRBV7-2 and TRBJ2-3; D perhaps matches TRBD2 (5 bases). Material: peripheral blood, obtained on day 0 of MenACWY control vaccination. CDR3 sequence: CAIARGTDTQYF. In nucleotides, the CDR3 is TGTGCCATTGCGAGGGGCACAGATACGCAGTATTTT.